This T cell receptor beta chain is drawn from a study of shared clonotypes between healthy human individuals. Findings and limits, study-wide: The study found roughly 5% of naive CD4 clonotypes shared across a handful of donors. Genetic and exposure-history diversity was limited by the few donors.

Germline V CDR1 and CDR2: SGHNT, YYREEE (reference sequence). This CDR3 region has 15 residues. Trimming cost V 4 bases and J 2 bases; bases outside gene matches: 4. Sorted-subset replicate PCR reactions were performed with approximately 0.2 ug DNA, corresponding to roughly 27,000 T cell genomes. TCRdb's table, derived via immunoSEQ multiplex PCR, lists solely in-frame clones and lacks some. This sample has 2 million to 2.5 million clones; approximately 95% occur once, and the top ten carry 0.39%. About this clone: Antigen unknown.

V gene TRBV5-4 combines with J gene TRBJ1-2; 11 nucleotides agree with TRBD1. The source of this sequence is a man younger than 30 in good health. Some clones in this sample may be carry-over from other donors' samples. Sequencing input: naive CD4+ T cells from PBMCs. Subset of the sample: CD45RA+ positively selected. The CDR3 spells CASSRGQGENYGYTF. The DNA of the CDR3 is TGTGCCAGCAGCCGGGGACAGGGGGAGAACTATGGCTACACCTTC.